The clone carrying this T cell receptor beta chain was counted a few times. This specimen belongs to a study of regulatory T cells in long-lasting Graves disease. Libraries of TCR beta came from iRepertoire HTBI primers plus Arm-PCR of CDR3 regions. Per the original methods: Identification across samples found about 65 TRBV and 12 to 15 TRBJ segments. Using its own MiXCR run on the multiplex PCR reads, TCRdb lists one record per CDR3 protein. The V and J calls and clone size are TCRdb's, not the authors'. The table lists roughly 500,000 distinct CDR3 sequences, 13% to 15% of them singletons. Noted time point: newly diagnosed GD, antithyroid drugs for less than 3 months. RNA from PBMCs was the source of the TCR library. This sample was shared with a second study, whose subject was T cells in Graves' hyperthyroidism and ophthalmopathy. As that report states: Exclusion of patients followed from uncontrolled infection, other autoimmune disease, pregnancy or lactation.

The sample consisted of peripheral blood mononuclear cells (PBMCs), taken at new diagnosis, from a patient treated with antithyroid drugs. The receptor was isolated from a woman aged 50 to 60 with Graves disease.

The CDR3, as DNA: TGCAGTGCACCCAGGGGACACGAGCAGTACTTC. Its translation: CSAPRGHEQYF. This chain uses TRBV20-1 with TRBJ2-7; possible D gene TRBD1, 6 bases. CDR1 DFQATT and CDR2 SNEGSKA come from the germline V gene (reference sequence). The CDR3 totals 11 residues. V lost 6 bases to trimming and J lost 5 bases, with 11 bases between them.